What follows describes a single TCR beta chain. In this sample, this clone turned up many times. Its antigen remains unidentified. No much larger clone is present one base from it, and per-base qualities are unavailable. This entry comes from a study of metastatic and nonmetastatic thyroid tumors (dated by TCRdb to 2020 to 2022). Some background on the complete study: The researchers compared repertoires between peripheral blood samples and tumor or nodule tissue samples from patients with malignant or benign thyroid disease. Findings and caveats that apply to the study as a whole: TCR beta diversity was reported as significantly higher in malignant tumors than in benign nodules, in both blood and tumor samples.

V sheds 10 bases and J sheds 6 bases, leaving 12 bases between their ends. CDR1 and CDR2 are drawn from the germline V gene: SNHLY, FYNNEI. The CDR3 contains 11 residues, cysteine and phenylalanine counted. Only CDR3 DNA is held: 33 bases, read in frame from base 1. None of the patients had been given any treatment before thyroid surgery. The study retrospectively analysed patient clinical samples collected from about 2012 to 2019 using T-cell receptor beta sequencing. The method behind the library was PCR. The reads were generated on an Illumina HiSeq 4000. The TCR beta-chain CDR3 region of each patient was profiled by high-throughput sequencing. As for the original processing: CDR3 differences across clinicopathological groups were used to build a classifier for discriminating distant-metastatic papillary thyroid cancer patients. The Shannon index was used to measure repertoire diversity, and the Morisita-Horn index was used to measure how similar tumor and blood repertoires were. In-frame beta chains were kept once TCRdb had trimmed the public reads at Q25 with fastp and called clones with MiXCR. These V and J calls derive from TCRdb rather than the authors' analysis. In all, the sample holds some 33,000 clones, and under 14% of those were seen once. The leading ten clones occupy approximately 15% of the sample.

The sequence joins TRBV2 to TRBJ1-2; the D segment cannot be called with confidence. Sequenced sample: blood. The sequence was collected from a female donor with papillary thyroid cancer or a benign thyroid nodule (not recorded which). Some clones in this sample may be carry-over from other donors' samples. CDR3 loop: CAIGLQDGYTF. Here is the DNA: TGTGCCATCGGACTTCAAGATGGCTACACCTTC. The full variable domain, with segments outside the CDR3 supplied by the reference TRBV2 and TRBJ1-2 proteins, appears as EPEVTQTPSHQVTQMGQEVILRCVPISNHLYFYWYRQILGQKVEFLVSFYNNEISEKSEIFDDQFSVERPDGSNFTLKIRSTKLEDSAMYFCAIGLQDGYTFGSGTRLTVV.